Described below is a single T cell receptor (beta chain) sequence and its context. This specimen comes from a study of OX40 agonist ivuxolimab in advanced cancers. Germline-derived CDR1 and CDR2 are SGDLS and YYNGEE. The CDR3 runs to 16 residues. V dropped 3 bases and J dropped 0 bases, with 14 bases sitting between them. The assay was immunoSEQ multiplex PCR, and TCRdb's table has in-frame clones only and misses some. Of tens of thousands of clones in the sample, about 85% were seen once. The rearrangement uses TRBV9 and TRBJ2-3, with D possibly matching TRBD1 (6 bases). The receptor comes from an adult with an advanced solid tumor such as melanoma, head and neck, liver or kidney cancer. This sample comprised CD4+ or CD8+ T cells sorted from blood, obtained in a trial of the OX40 agonist ivuxolimab. The CDR3 region has the DNA TGTGCCAGCAGCGCACGGACAGCCACTAGCACAGATACGCAGTATTTT. Translation gives CASSARTATSTDTQYF.